This is a list of T cell receptor beta chains from one sample in a study of CD8+ T cells in alopecia areata. Here immunoSEQ multiplex PCR was the method, and the copy in TCRdb shows in-frame clones only, minus some. The sample carries some 210,000 clones, 66% recorded once. The sequences come from CD4+ T cells sorted from blood, collected at approximately week 44, from a patient treated with tofacitinib. All receptors derive from a human donor with alopecia areata. CDR3s include the opening cysteine and the closing phenylalanine or tryptophan. The order of the fields is clone size, D gene, V gene, J gene, CDR3 protein, CDR3 DNA. The D gene is left open where the match is weak. Rows may omit the clone size; those that give it use once, few, many or a size class.

abundance: once; d_gene: TRBD1; v_gene: TRBV18; j_gene: TRBJ1-2; CDR3aa: CASSDRDRDYGYTF; CDR3nt: TGTGCCAGCTCAGACCGGGACAGGGATTATGGCTACACCTTC
abundance: few; d_gene: TRBD1; v_gene: TRBV5-5; j_gene: TRBJ2-7; CDR3aa: CASSSVDRGRSYEQYF; CDR3nt: TGTGCCAGCAGCTCCGTGGACAGGGGTCGCTCCTACGAGCAGTACTTC
abundance: .; d_gene: .; v_gene: TRBV5-4; j_gene: TRBJ2-1; CDR3aa: CASSLEVSRGRVF; CDR3nt: TGTGCCAGCAGCTTGGAGGTTTCGCGGGGCCGAGTCTTC
abundance: few; d_gene: .; v_gene: TRBV29-1; j_gene: TRBJ1-4; CDR3aa: CSALREKLFF; CDR3nt: TGCAGCGCCCTCAGGGAAAAACTGTTTTTT
abundance: .; d_gene: .; v_gene: TRBV7-2; j_gene: TRBJ2-7; CDR3aa: CASSYATPYEQYF; CDR3nt: TGTGCCAGCAGCTACGCAACCCCCTACGAGCAGTACTTC
abundance: .; d_gene: .; v_gene: TRBV5-1; j_gene: TRBJ2-3; CDR3aa: CASSPLGLLTDTRYF; CDR3nt: TGCGCCAGCAGCCCTCTGGGACTGCTCACAGATACGCGGTATTTT
abundance: .; d_gene: TRBD1; v_gene: TRBV19; j_gene: TRBJ1-1; CDR3aa: CASTKNRGNTEAFF; CDR3nt: TGTGCCAGTACAAAAAACAGGGGGAACACTGAAGCTTTCTTT
abundance: .; d_gene: .; v_gene: TRBV27; j_gene: TRBJ2-4; CDR3aa: CASSLSVLAKNIQYF; CDR3nt: TGTGCCAGCAGTTTATCTGTATTAGCCAAAAACATTCAGTACTTC
abundance: few; d_gene: .; v_gene: TRBV29-1; j_gene: TRBJ2-3; CDR3aa: CSVAVSDTQYF; CDR3nt: TGCAGCGTTGCCGTGTCAGATACGCAGTATTTT
abundance: .; d_gene: TRBD1; v_gene: TRBV6-1; j_gene: TRBJ2-1; CDR3aa: CASSGPGTGGNYNEQFF; CDR3nt: TGTGCCAGCAGTGGACCCGGGACAGGGGGAAACTACAATGAGCAGTTCTTC
abundance: .; d_gene: .; v_gene: TRBV4-3; j_gene: TRBJ2-3; CDR3aa: CASSQGSSGAQYF; CDR3nt: TGCGCCAGCAGCCAAGGGAGTAGTGGGGCGCAGTATTTT
abundance: .; d_gene: .; v_gene: TRBV7-8; j_gene: TRBJ1-5; CDR3aa: CASSPRWDNQPQHF; CDR3nt: TGTGCCAGCAGCCCCAGGTGGGACAATCAGCCCCAGCATTTT
abundance: .; d_gene: .; v_gene: TRBV29-1; j_gene: TRBJ2-7; CDR3aa: CSVVTQPPYEQYF; CDR3nt: TGCAGCGTTGTTACCCAGCCACCCTACGAGCAGTACTTC
abundance: few; d_gene: TRBD2; v_gene: TRBV15; j_gene: TRBJ2-1; CDR3aa: CATSRQTSLAGEQFF; CDR3nt: TGTGCCACCAGCAGACAAACGTCACTAGCGGGGGAACAGTTCTTC
abundance: .; d_gene: .; v_gene: TRBV5-1; j_gene: TRBJ1-4; CDR3aa: CASRQGDDEKLFF; CDR3nt: TGCGCCAGCAGACAGGGTGATGATGAAAAACTGTTTTTT
abundance: .; d_gene: TRBD2; v_gene: TRBV15; j_gene: TRBJ2-2; CDR3aa: CATSKVVAGTGELFF; CDR3nt: TGTGCCACCAGCAAAGTAGTAGCGGGGACCGGGGAGCTGTTTTTT
abundance: .; d_gene: .; v_gene: TRBV7-8; j_gene: TRBJ2-6; CDR3aa: CASSLSRGGGANVLTF; CDR3nt: TGTGCCAGCAGCTTATCACGGGGTGGCGGGGCCAACGTCCTGACTTTC
abundance: .; d_gene: TRBD1; v_gene: TRBV5-1; j_gene: TRBJ2-1; CDR3aa: CASSLEGQGSYNEQFF; CDR3nt: TGCGCCAGCAGCCTGGAAGGACAGGGCTCCTACAATGAGCAGTTCTTC
abundance: .; d_gene: TRBD2; v_gene: TRBV7-9; j_gene: TRBJ2-7; CDR3aa: CASSPSGTSGAYEQYF; CDR3nt: TGTGCCAGCAGCCCGTCGGGGACTAGCGGGGCCTACGAGCAGTACTTC
abundance: few; d_gene: .; v_gene: TRBV30; j_gene: TRBJ2-3; CDR3aa: CAWNPAGGDTQYF; CDR3nt: TGTGCCTGGAACCCGGCAGGCGGAGATACGCAGTATTTT
abundance: .; d_gene: .; v_gene: TRBV5-6; j_gene: TRBJ2-4; CDR3aa: CASSFGGTGAAKNIQYF; CDR3nt: TGTGCCAGCAGCTTCGGGGGGACAGGTGCGGCCAAAAACATTCAGTACTTC
abundance: .; d_gene: .; v_gene: TRBV29-1; j_gene: TRBJ1-1; CDR3aa: CSGAQGWNTEAFF; CDR3nt: TGCAGCGGTGCCCAGGGTTGGAACACTGAAGCTTTCTTT
abundance: .; d_gene: .; v_gene: TRBV29-1; j_gene: TRBJ1-1; CDR3aa: CSAQKGSTEAFF; CDR3nt: TGCAGCGCCCAAAAGGGGAGCACTGAAGCTTTCTTT
abundance: few; d_gene: .; v_gene: TRBV5-1; j_gene: TRBJ2-1; CDR3aa: CASAEGTSSYNEQFF; CDR3nt: TGCGCCAGCGCAGAAGGGACAAGCTCCTACAATGAGCAGTTCTTC
abundance: .; d_gene: TRBD1; v_gene: TRBV18; j_gene: TRBJ2-2; CDR3aa: CASSPLPQGARTGELFF; CDR3nt: TGTGCCAGCTCACCCCTTCCTCAGGGGGCGCGAACCGGGGAGCTGTTTTTT
abundance: .; d_gene: .; v_gene: TRBV29-1; j_gene: TRBJ1-5; CDR3aa: CSVGKGSNQPQHF; CDR3nt: TGCAGCGTTGGTAAGGGGAGCAATCAGCCCCAGCATTTT
abundance: .; d_gene: TRBD1; v_gene: TRBV15; j_gene: TRBJ1-5; CDR3aa: CATSRDRGNQPQHF; CDR3nt: TGTGCCACCAGCAGAGACAGGGGGAATCAGCCCCAGCATTTT
abundance: .; d_gene: .; v_gene: TRBV6-6; j_gene: TRBJ2-5; CDR3aa: CASSLAGGGTQYF; CDR3nt: TGTGCCAGCAGTCTCGCCGGAGGGGGGACCCAGTACTTC
abundance: .; d_gene: TRBD2; v_gene: TRBV23-1; j_gene: TRBJ2-1; CDR3aa: CASSQAGGIYNEQFF; CDR3nt: TGCGCCAGCAGTCAGGCGGGGGGGATCTACAATGAGCAGTTCTTC
abundance: .; d_gene: .; v_gene: TRBV29-1; j_gene: TRBJ1-1; CDR3aa: CSVDAGRTEAFF; CDR3nt: TGCAGCGTTGATGCAGGGCGAACTGAAGCTTTCTTT
abundance: .; d_gene: .; v_gene: TRBV7-3; j_gene: TRBJ1-1; CDR3aa: CASSLERVMNTEAFF; CDR3nt: TGTGCCAGCAGCTTAGAGCGGGTGATGAACACTGAAGCTTTCTTT
abundance: .; d_gene: .; v_gene: TRBV2; j_gene: TRBJ2-6; CDR3aa: CASSGGEPSGANVLTF; CDR3nt: TGTGCCAGCAGTGGGGGCGAGCCATCTGGGGCCAACGTCCTGACTTTC
abundance: .; d_gene: .; v_gene: TRBV15; j_gene: TRBJ1-6; CDR3aa: CATSSRGNSPLHF; CDR3nt: TGTGCCACCAGCAGCAGGGGAAATTCACCCCTCCACTTT
abundance: .; d_gene: .; v_gene: TRBV7-3; j_gene: TRBJ1-1; CDR3aa: CASSSGSPGNTEAFF; CDR3nt: TGTGCCAGCAGCTCAGGATCACCGGGGAACACTGAAGCTTTCTTT
abundance: .; d_gene: .; v_gene: TRBV30; j_gene: TRBJ2-7; CDR3aa: CAWERSYEQYF; CDR3nt: TGTGCCTGGGAAAGATCCTACGAGCAGTACTTC
abundance: .; d_gene: .; v_gene: TRBV2; j_gene: TRBJ2-3; CDR3aa: CASGERQGLGDTQYF; CDR3nt: TGTGCCAGCGGGGAGAGACAGGGACTTGGAGATACGCAGTATTTT
abundance: .; d_gene: .; v_gene: TRBV5-6; j_gene: TRBJ1-1; CDR3aa: CASSSGTLTEAFF; CDR3nt: TGTGCCAGCAGCTCAGGGACCCTAACTGAAGCTTTCTTT
abundance: .; d_gene: .; v_gene: TRBV2; j_gene: TRBJ2-7; CDR3aa: CASSYTPAVSYEQYF; CDR3nt: TGTGCCAGCAGTTACACCCCGGCGGTCTCCTACGAGCAGTACTTC
abundance: once; d_gene: TRBD2; v_gene: TRBV6-5; j_gene: TRBJ2-5; CDR3aa: CASRTGGLGETQYF; CDR3nt: TGTGCCAGCAGGACGGGGGGGTTGGGCGAGACCCAGTACTTC
abundance: .; d_gene: .; v_gene: TRBV7-2; j_gene: TRBJ2-3; CDR3aa: CASSLALTRLSTDTQYF; CDR3nt: TGTGCCAGCAGCTTAGCCCTGACTAGACTGAGCACAGATACGCAGTATTTT
abundance: .; d_gene: TRBD1; v_gene: TRBV6-5; j_gene: TRBJ2-3; CDR3aa: CASSTRGQRTDTQYF; CDR3nt: TGTGCCAGCAGTACTCGGGGACAGCGCACAGATACGCAGTATTTT
abundance: .; d_gene: .; v_gene: TRBV7-9; j_gene: TRBJ1-5; CDR3aa: CASSLVENQPQHF; CDR3nt: TGTGCCAGCAGCTTAGTGGAGAATCAGCCCCAGCATTTT
abundance: .; d_gene: TRBD2; v_gene: TRBV9; j_gene: TRBJ2-5; CDR3aa: CASSVQGGMETQYF; CDR3nt: TGTGCCAGCAGCGTACAGGGAGGGATGGAGACCCAGTACTTC
abundance: once; d_gene: TRBD1; v_gene: TRBV7-2; j_gene: TRBJ1-2; CDR3aa: CASRPSPGQGGGYTF; CDR3nt: TGTGCCAGCAGGCCCTCTCCGGGACAGGGCGGTGGCTACACCTTC
abundance: few; d_gene: .; v_gene: TRBV11-2; j_gene: TRBJ1-4; CDR3aa: CASSLGLNEKLFF; CDR3nt: TGTGCCAGCAGCTTAGGTCTCAATGAAAAACTGTTTTTT
abundance: few; d_gene: .; v_gene: TRBV5-6; j_gene: TRBJ2-7; CDR3aa: CASSLGQPLDEQYF; CDR3nt: TGTGCCAGCAGCTTGGGGCAGCCCTTAGACGAGCAGTACTTC
abundance: .; d_gene: .; v_gene: TRBV7-2; j_gene: TRBJ2-5; CDR3aa: CASSRGPSETQYF; CDR3nt: TGTGCCAGCAGCCGAGGCCCAAGTGAGACCCAGTACTTC
abundance: .; d_gene: .; v_gene: TRBV5-1; j_gene: TRBJ1-5; CDR3aa: CASSFTGRLEEPQHF; CDR3nt: TGCGCCAGCAGCTTTACTGGACGGTTAGAAGAGCCCCAGCATTTT
abundance: .; d_gene: .; v_gene: TRBV30; j_gene: TRBJ1-5; CDR3aa: CAWSVQGGQPQHF; CDR3nt: TGTGCCTGGAGTGTACAAGGGGGTCAGCCCCAGCATTTT
abundance: .; d_gene: TRBD1; v_gene: TRBV7-6; j_gene: TRBJ2-5; CDR3aa: CASSGPGQEKTQYF; CDR3nt: TGTGCCAGCAGCGGGCCGGGACAGGAAAAGACCCAGTACTTC
abundance: .; d_gene: .; v_gene: TRBV10-3; j_gene: TRBJ1-4; CDR3aa: CAISRAVNEKLFF; CDR3nt: TGTGCCATCAGTCGGGCAGTGAATGAAAAACTGTTTTTT
abundance: .; d_gene: TRBD1; v_gene: TRBV30; j_gene: TRBJ1-2; CDR3aa: CAWSATLTGGNGYTF; CDR3nt: TGTGCCTGGAGTGCCACCCTGACAGGGGGAAATGGCTACACCTTC
abundance: .; d_gene: .; v_gene: TRBV27; j_gene: TRBJ1-5; CDR3aa: CASSPFGFNQPQHF; CDR3nt: TGTGCCAGCAGTCCCTTTGGATTCAATCAGCCCCAGCATTTT
abundance: .; d_gene: TRBD1; v_gene: TRBV29-1; j_gene: TRBJ2-3; CDR3aa: CSVTGQYTDTQYF; CDR3nt: TGCAGCGTCACGGGACAGTACACAGATACGCAGTATTTT
abundance: few; d_gene: TRBD2; v_gene: TRBV29-1; j_gene: TRBJ2-3; CDR3aa: CSVAGLTSGSTDTQYF; CDR3nt: TGCAGCGTTGCGGGACTGACTAGCGGGAGCACAGATACGCAGTATTTT
abundance: .; d_gene: .; v_gene: TRBV15; j_gene: TRBJ2-5; CDR3aa: CAISPGDGETQYF; CDR3nt: TGTGCCATCTCCCCTGGGGATGGGGAGACCCAGTACTTC
abundance: once; d_gene: TRBD2; v_gene: TRBV6-5; j_gene: TRBJ2-1; CDR3aa: CASSPTSGYYNEQFF; CDR3nt: TGTGCCAGCAGCCCAACTAGCGGGTATTACAATGAGCAGTTCTTC
abundance: .; d_gene: .; v_gene: TRBV10-3; j_gene: TRBJ2-7; CDR3aa: CAISPNPVSSEQYF; CDR3nt: TGTGCCATCAGTCCCAATCCAGTTTCGAGTGAGCAGTACTTC
abundance: .; d_gene: .; v_gene: TRBV29-1; j_gene: TRBJ2-2; CDR3aa: CSVENGGELFF; CDR3nt: TGCAGCGTTGAAAACGGCGGGGAGCTGTTTTTT
abundance: few; d_gene: .; v_gene: TRBV19; j_gene: TRBJ1-2; CDR3aa: CASSILVRETYGYTF; CDR3nt: TGTGCCAGTAGTATTCTAGTCAGAGAAACCTATGGCTACACCTTC